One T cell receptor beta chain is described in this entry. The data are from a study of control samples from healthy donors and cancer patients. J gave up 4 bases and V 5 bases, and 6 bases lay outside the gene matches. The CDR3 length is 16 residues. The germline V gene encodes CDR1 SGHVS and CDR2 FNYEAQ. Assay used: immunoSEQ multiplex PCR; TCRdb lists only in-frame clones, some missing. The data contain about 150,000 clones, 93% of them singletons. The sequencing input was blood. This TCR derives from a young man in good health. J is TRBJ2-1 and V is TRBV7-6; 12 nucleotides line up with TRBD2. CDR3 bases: TGTGCCAGCAGCCGGACTAGCGGGATGCCGTACAATGAGCAGTTCTTC. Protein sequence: CASSRTSGMPYNEQFF.